Listed here are 17 T cell receptor beta chains from one sample, sequenced in a study of cytomegalovirus exposure and HLA in healthy donors. This PCR relied on a set of 60 Vbeta primers and 13 Jbeta primers. Clones were sequenced by immunoSEQ multiplex PCR, and TCRdb holds only the in-frame ones, with some missing. The sample consists of approximately 100,000 clones, 75% of them appearing once. Sequencing used PBMCs. All receptors come from a man aged 50 to 59 in good health and CMV-seronegative.

The chain links TRBV11-3 to TRBJ2-6; no reliable D call. Trimming pared 8 bases from V and 1 base from J, leaving 6 bases between. This CDR3 is built from 13 residues. CDR1 and CDR2 from the germline V gene are SGHNT and YENEEA. CDR3 in DNA: TGTGCCAGCGCGGAATCTGGGGCCAACGTCCTGACTTTC. Encoded protein: CASAESGANVLTF.

The chain recombines TRBV5-1 with TRBJ1-1; D is possibly TRBD1 (6 bases). V dropped 0 bases and J dropped 4 bases, with 19 bases sitting between them. The CDR3 spans 17 residues. The germline V gene encodes CDR1 SGHRS and CDR2 YFSETQ. Here the CDR3 DNA reads TGCGCCAGCAGCTTGGGAGGGGGGGTTGTTTCGGGCACTGAAGCTTTCTTT. The encoded protein is CASSLGGGVVSGTEAFF.

V gene TRBV5-1 combines with J gene TRBJ1-6, with 7 bases aligning to TRBD1. This CDR3 contains 15 residues. Germline V gene lookup returns CDR1 SGHRS and CDR2 YFSETQ. Trimming at V came to 4 bases and at J to 6 bases, leaving 7 bases not matched to a gene. The CDR3: CASSGGDRANSPLHF. The CDR3 DNA follows: TGCGCCAGCAGCGGCGGTGACAGGGCTAATTCACCCCTCCACTTT.

This sequence joins TRBV28 and TRBJ2-3, with 11 bases that match TRBD2. The length of the CDR3 is 15 residues. Germline CDR1 MDHEN, CDR2 SYDVKM. Trimming at V came to 3 bases and at J to 4 bases, leaving 3 bases not matched to a gene. For the CDR3, the DNA is TGTGCCAGCAGTTTGACTAGCGGGGCTTCAGATACGCAGTATTTT. Translation gives CASSLTSGASDTQYF.

This clone was detected only once. J is TRBJ2-1 and V is TRBV5-1; 7 bases map to TRBD1. Trimming removed 3 bases from V and 8 bases from J; junction bases left unmatched: 2. The CDR3 loop spans 12 amino acids. The germline gives CDR1 SGHRS, CDR2 YFSETQ. The DNA for the CDR3 is TGCGCCAGCAGCTCCACAGGGGATGAGCAGTTCTTC. As protein: CASSSTGDEQFF.

V usage is TRBV10-3 and J usage is TRBJ2-3; D may be TRBD2 (6 bases). Germline loops: CDR1 ENHRY, CDR2 SYGVKD. The CDR3 spans 12 residues. V was shortened by 10 bases and J by 2 bases, with 10 bases between the two germline ends. Here the CDR3 reads CATGDSTDTQYF. As DNA, the CDR3 is TGTGCCACGGGGGACTCCACAGATACGCAGTATTTT.

The genes are TRBV4-2 and TRBJ2-3, with 8 bases lining up with TRBD1. The CDR3 loop spans 15 amino acids. V was clipped by 4 bases and J by 1 base; unmatched bases: 4. Per the germline V gene, CDR1 is LGHNA and CDR2 is YNFKEQ. The CDR3 nucleotides are TGTGCCAGCAGCCCTTTGGACAGGGGCACAGATACGCAGTATTTT. Translation: CASSPLDRGTDTQYF.

In its sample, this clone was seen once. CDR3 amino acids: CASSLGGVPTDTQYF. The CDR3 bases are TGTGCCAGCAGCTTGGGGGGAGTCCCCACAGATACGCAGTATTTT. The rearrangement links TRBV7-9 to TRBJ2-3; a possible D gene is TRBD2 (6 bases). This CDR3 is built from 15 residues. Germline V CDR1 and CDR2: SEHNR, FQNEAQ (reference sequence). V was trimmed by 3 bases and J by 2 bases, leaving 12 bases between them. Combining the CDR3 with reference TRBV7-9 and TRBJ2-3 gives the whole variable domain DTGVSQNPRHKITKRGQNVTFRCDPISEHNRLYWYRQTLGQGPEFLTYFQNEAQLEKSRLLSDRFSAERPKGSFSTLEIQRTEQGDSAMYLCASSLGGVPTDTQYFGPGTRLTVL.

CDR3 coding DNA: TGTGCCAGCAGCTCCCTCAAGCGGGCTGAGCAGTTCTTC. Protein: CASSSLKRAEQFF. The chain recombines TRBV11-2 with TRBJ2-1, with D perhaps matching TRBD2 (6 bases). Germline V CDR1 and CDR2: SGHAT, FQNNGV. V was shortened by 4 bases and J by 9 bases, with 13 bases between the two germline ends. This CDR3 region has 13 residues.

The table lists this clone with a count of one. J is TRBJ2-7 and V is TRBV4-1; TRBD1 agrees at 7 bases. The germline gives CDR1 MGHRA, CDR2 YSYEKL. The CDR3 is 15 residues long. The trim removed 2 bases at V and 3 bases at J, leaving 7 bases unmatched. The CDR3: CASSQPDRASYEQYF. The CDR3, as DNA: TGCGCCAGCAGCCAACCCGACAGGGCCAGCTACGAGCAGTACTTC.

This chain's CDR3 is CASRGQAMINYGYTF. CDR3 nucleotide sequence: TGTGCCAGCAGGGGACAGGCCATGATTAACTATGGCTACACCTTC. The chain is built from TRBV27 and TRBJ1-2, with TRBD1 matching 8 bases. J was trimmed by 1 base and V by 6 bases; bases with no gene match: 7. In germline, CDR1 is MNHEY, CDR2 SMNVEV (reference sequence). The CDR3 has 15 amino acids.

The chain uses TRBV10-3 and TRBJ2-5, with D perhaps TRBD2 (6 bases). This CDR3 has 14 residues. V lost 0 bases and J lost 4, with 9 bases in between. Germline loops: CDR1 ENHRY, CDR2 SYGVKD. The CDR3 DNA reads as TGTGCCATCAGTGAGTCGGGGGGAACAGAGACCCAGTACTTC. This encodes CAISESGGTETQYF.

CDR3 nucleotides: TGTGCCAGTAGTGGGGGACAGGGCAATCAGCCCCAGCATTTT. Protein: CASSGGQGNQPQHF. The chain has TRBV19 and TRBJ1-5, with TRBD1 matching over 8 bases. The CDR3 sequence is 14 residues long. V lost 5 bases and J lost 2; bases outside the gene matches: 2. Germline V lookup: CDR1 LNHDA, CDR2 SQIVND (reference sequence).

V usage is TRBV4-1 and J usage is TRBJ2-2; 13 bases map to TRBD2. The germline V gene has CDR1 MGHRA and CDR2 YSYEKL. The length of the CDR3 is 18 residues. V lost 1 base and J lost 1; bases outside the gene matches: 3. The CDR3 here is CASSQVGLAGKNTGELFF. The CDR3, as DNA: TGCGCCAGCAGCCAAGTGGGACTAGCGGGGAAGAACACCGGGGAGCTGTTTTTT.

The chain uses TRBV5-1 and TRBJ2-7, with D hard to call. The CDR3 has 14 amino acids. Per germline, CDR1 SGHRS and CDR2 YFSETQ. Trimming took off 0 bases at V and 5 bases at J, with 12 bases between the two ends. The CDR3 region has the DNA TGCGCCAGCAGCTTGGCAACCCGGGTCGACGAGCAGTACTTC. Its translation is CASSLATRVDEQYF.

This clone was recorded once. In nucleotides, the CDR3 is TGTGCCAGTAGTCCGACGACAGGCATCTACGAGCAGTACTTC. It codes for CASSPTTGIYEQYF. V usage is TRBV19 and J usage is TRBJ2-7; possible D gene TRBD1, 6 bases. V was shortened by 5 bases and J by 3 bases, with 14 bases between the two germline ends. This CDR3 region has 14 residues. Germline assignment: CDR1 LNHDA and CDR2 SQIVND (reference sequence). The whole variable domain, remainder taken from reference TRBV19 and TRBJ2-7, is DGGITQSPKYLFRKEGQNVTLSCEQNLNHDAMYWYRQDPGQGLRLIYYSQIVNDFQKGDIAEGYSVSREKKESFPLTVTSAQKNPTAFYLCASSPTTGIYEQYFGPGTRLTVT.

The genes are TRBV2 and TRBJ1-5; D ambiguous. Between the trimmed V and J ends, which lost 8 bases and 1 base, there was a span of 15 bases. CDR1 is SNHLY and CDR2 is FYNNEI in the germline V gene. The CDR3 has 15 amino acids. The CDR3 nucleotides are TGTGCCAGCGCCGGTGAGGCAACAAGCAATCAGCCCCAGCATTTT. It translates to CASAGEATSNQPQHF.